The 16 T cell receptor beta chains given below trace back to one sample, sequenced in a study of identical twins. TCRdb re-derived calls from the 5' RACE reads in MiXCR, one entry per CDR3 protein. The table lists approximately 700,000 distinct CDR3 sequences, roughly 20% of them singletons. This same sample was also taken into another study, of T cells expressing NK-cell markers.

The source material was PBMCs. These receptor sequences come from a woman aged 18-29 years in good health.

The chain recombines TRBV29-1 with TRBJ2-2, with TRBD1 identical over 8 bases. With V trimmed by 5 bases and J by 4 bases, 6 bases remained unmatched. The length of the CDR3 is 14 residues. Looked up from germline, CDR1 is SQVTM and CDR2 is ANQGSEA. This CDR3 reads CSVSGQGTTGELFF. Here the CDR3 DNA reads TGCAGCGTTTCAGGACAGGGAACCACCGGGGAGCTGTTTTTT.

The chain carries TRBV18 and TRBJ2-2; D call uncertain. The CDR3 runs 16 residues. V was cut by 3 bases and J by 4 bases, with 15 bases left in between. Germline CDR1 KGHSH, CDR2 LQKENI. The CDR3 nucleotides read TGTGCCAGCTCACCGATCGGGTCCCTCTTCACCGGGGAGCTGTTTTTT. Protein product: CASSPIGSLFTGELFF.

The V and J genes are TRBV7-9 and TRBJ2-7; unclear D gene. The germline V gene encodes CDR1 SEHNR and CDR2 FQNEAQ (reference sequence). V was shortened by 2 bases and J by 3 bases, with 11 bases between the two germline ends. This CDR3 is built from 14 residues. CDR3 DNA: TGTGCCAGCAGCTTATCATTTCATGACTACGAGCAGTACTTC. Amino acid sequence: CASSLSFHDYEQYF. The entire variable domain, with the rest obtained from reference TRBV7-9 and TRBJ2-7, is as follows: DTGVSQNPRHKITKRGQNVTFRCDPISEHNRLYWYRQTLGQGPEFLTYFQNEAQLEKSRLLSDRFSAERPKGSFSTLEIQRTEQGDSAMYLCASSLSFHDYEQYFGPGTRLTVT.

This clonotype came up a few times. The V gene is TRBV7-2, the J gene TRBJ2-1; 9 bases are shared with TRBD2. CDR1 is SGHTA, CDR2 FQGNSA, per germline. Trimming cost V 0 bases and J 7 bases; bases outside gene matches: 10. The CDR3 contains 17 residues. The CDR3 nucleotides are TGTGCCAGCAGCTTAGCGGTTTCCAGCGGGAGGACGAATGAGCAGTTCTTC. Its protein product is CASSLAVSSGRTNEQFF. The whole variable domain, filled in from reference TRBV7-2 and TRBJ2-1, reads GAGVSQSPSNKVTEKGKDVELRCDPISGHTALYWYRQSLGQGLEFLIYFQGNSAPDKSGLPSDRFSAERTGGSVSTLTIQRTQQEDSAVYLCASSLAVSSGRTNEQFFGPGTRLTVL.

The V call is TRBV7-2, the J call TRBJ2-7, with a weak D call TRBD2 (5 bases). This CDR3 is built from 17 residues. Trimming pared 1 base from V and 5 bases from J, leaving 21 bases between. Germline CDR1 SGHTA, CDR2 FQGNSA. For the CDR3, the DNA is TGTGCCAGCAGCTTAGGACGGCGGGCTCACTGGATCGACGAGCAGTACTTC. This sequence encodes CASSLGRRAHWIDEQYF.

V gene TRBV5-1 combines with J gene TRBJ2-3, with 10 positions matching TRBD2. J lost 3 bases, V lost 4 bases, and 5 bases had no gene match. The CDR3 runs to 15 residues. Germline values: CDR1 SGHRS, CDR2 YFSETQ. This CDR3 is CASSPSGRVTDTQYF. Written as DNA, the CDR3 is TGCGCCAGCAGCCCTAGCGGGAGAGTAACAGATACGCAGTATTTT.

This chain connects TRBV2 to TRBJ2-2, with D possibly called TRBD1 or TRBD2 (5 bases each). The CDR3 runs to 16 residues. Between the trimmed V and J ends, which lost 2 bases and 3 bases, there was a span of 13 bases. CDR1 SNHLY and CDR2 FYNNEI come from the germline V gene. The CDR3 protein is CASSESGTGYTGELFF. The CDR3 DNA reads TGTGCCAGCAGTGAATCAGGGACGGGGTACACCGGGGAGCTGTTTTTT.

This clonotype was counted only a few times. This sequence joins TRBV12-3 or TRBV12-4 and TRBJ1-1; 7 nucleotides match TRBD1. V trimming: 3 bases; J trimming: 5 bases; junction bases outside the gene matches: 18. The CDR3 totals 18 residues. The CDR3 here is CASSFRLRQGFLGTEAFF. The CDR3 region has the DNA TGTGCCAGCAGTTTCCGCCTGCGACAGGGCTTCCTGGGGACTGAAGCTTTCTTT.

The chain combines TRBV5-1 with TRBJ2-5; D is possibly TRBD1 or TRBD2 (5 bases each). V dropped 3 bases and J dropped 4 bases, with 10 bases sitting between them. CDR3 size: 13 residues. Germline V gives CDR1 SGHRS, CDR2 YFSETQ. CDR3 bases: TGCGCCAGCAGCTGGCAGGGAGCAGAGACCCAGTACTTC. As protein: CASSWQGAETQYF.

This clonotype came up a few times. J is TRBJ2-2 and V is TRBV27; D is perhaps TRBD1 (6 bases). Germline lookup yields CDR1 MNHEY and CDR2 SMNVEV (reference sequence). The CDR3 covers 14 residues. The V gene lost 5 bases and the J gene lost 6 bases, with 13 bases spanning the gap. The CDR3 spells CASSVTTGSGELFF. CDR3 coding DNA: TGTGCCAGCAGTGTTACCACAGGGTCCGGGGAGCTGTTTTTT.

The chain combines TRBV5-1 with TRBJ2-1; D possibly matches TRBD1 or TRBD2 (5 bases each). V dropped 5 bases and J dropped 3 bases, with 15 bases sitting between them. The CDR3 is 15 residues long. Germline CDR1 reads SGHRS; CDR2 reads YFSETQ. The CDR3 is CASRDGASSYNEQFF. In DNA, the CDR3 is TGCGCCAGCAGGGACGGGGCTAGCAGCTACAATGAGCAGTTCTTC.

This clonotype has just a few counts. The chain couples TRBV7-9 to TRBJ2-3, with D possibly TRBD2 on 6 matching bases. The germline gives CDR1 SEHNR, CDR2 FQNEAQ (reference sequence). V lost 1 base to trimming and J lost 0 bases, with 11 bases between them. The CDR3 sequence is 16 residues long. The CDR3 is CASSLDSGGSTDTQYF. CDR3 DNA sequence: TGTGCCAGCAGCTTAGATTCCGGGGGTAGCACAGATACGCAGTATTTT.

This clonotype appeared many times. V usage is TRBV12-3 or TRBV12-4 and J usage is TRBJ2-7; D perhaps matches TRBD2 (5 bases). The CDR3 is 16 amino acids. V gave up 2 bases and J gave up 0 bases, with 14 bases separating them. DNA for the CDR3: TGTGCCAGCAGTTTAACCAGGCGAGGGCCCTCCTACGAGCAGTACTTC. It translates to CASSLTRRGPSYEQYF.

V is TRBV10-3 and J is TRBJ1-4, with a tentative D call TRBD1 (5 bases). The V and J ends lost 10 bases and 13 bases respectively, with 16 bases between them. CDR1 and CDR2 from the germline V gene are ENHRY and SYGVKD. This CDR3 is built from 11 residues. Here the CDR3 DNA reads TGTGCCACCTCTTTGGGGGAACTACTGTTTTTT. Translation gives CATSLGELLFF.

V is TRBV7-8 and J is TRBJ1-6; unclear D gene. The CDR3 spans 16 residues. Trimming removed 1 base at V and 9 bases at J, with 16 bases between. Germline loops: CDR1 SGHVS, CDR2 FQNEAQ. CDR3 in DNA: TGTGCCAGCAGCTTAGAACGGCCGCTCCGGGGTTCACCCCTCCACTTT. Protein: CASSLERPLRGSPLHF. Supplemented by reference TRBV7-8 and TRBJ1-6, the full variable domain reads GAGVSQSPRYKVAKRGQDVALRCDPISGHVSLFWYQQALGQGPEFLTYFQNEAQLDKSGLPSDRFFAERPEGSVSTLKIQRTQQEDSAVYLCASSLERPLRGSPLHFGNGTRLTVT.

This sequence joins TRBV13 and TRBJ2-4; 9 bases agree with TRBD1. After removal of 3 bases from V and 3 bases from J, the junction contained 6 bases not matched to a gene. The CDR3 runs to 16 residues. Germline loops: CDR1 PRHDT, CDR2 FYEKMQ (reference sequence). The CDR3 coding sequence is TGTGCCAGCAGCTTTAGGACAGGGGCGGACAAAAACATTCAGTACTTC. This gives the protein CASSFRTGADKNIQYF. Full variable domain (rest looked up from reference TRBV13 and TRBJ2-4): AAGVIQSPRHLIKEKRETATLKCYPIPRHDTVYWYQQGPGQDPQFLISFYEKMQSDKGSIPDRFSAQQFSDYHSELNMSSLELGDSALYFCASSFRTGADKNIQYFGAGTRLSVL.